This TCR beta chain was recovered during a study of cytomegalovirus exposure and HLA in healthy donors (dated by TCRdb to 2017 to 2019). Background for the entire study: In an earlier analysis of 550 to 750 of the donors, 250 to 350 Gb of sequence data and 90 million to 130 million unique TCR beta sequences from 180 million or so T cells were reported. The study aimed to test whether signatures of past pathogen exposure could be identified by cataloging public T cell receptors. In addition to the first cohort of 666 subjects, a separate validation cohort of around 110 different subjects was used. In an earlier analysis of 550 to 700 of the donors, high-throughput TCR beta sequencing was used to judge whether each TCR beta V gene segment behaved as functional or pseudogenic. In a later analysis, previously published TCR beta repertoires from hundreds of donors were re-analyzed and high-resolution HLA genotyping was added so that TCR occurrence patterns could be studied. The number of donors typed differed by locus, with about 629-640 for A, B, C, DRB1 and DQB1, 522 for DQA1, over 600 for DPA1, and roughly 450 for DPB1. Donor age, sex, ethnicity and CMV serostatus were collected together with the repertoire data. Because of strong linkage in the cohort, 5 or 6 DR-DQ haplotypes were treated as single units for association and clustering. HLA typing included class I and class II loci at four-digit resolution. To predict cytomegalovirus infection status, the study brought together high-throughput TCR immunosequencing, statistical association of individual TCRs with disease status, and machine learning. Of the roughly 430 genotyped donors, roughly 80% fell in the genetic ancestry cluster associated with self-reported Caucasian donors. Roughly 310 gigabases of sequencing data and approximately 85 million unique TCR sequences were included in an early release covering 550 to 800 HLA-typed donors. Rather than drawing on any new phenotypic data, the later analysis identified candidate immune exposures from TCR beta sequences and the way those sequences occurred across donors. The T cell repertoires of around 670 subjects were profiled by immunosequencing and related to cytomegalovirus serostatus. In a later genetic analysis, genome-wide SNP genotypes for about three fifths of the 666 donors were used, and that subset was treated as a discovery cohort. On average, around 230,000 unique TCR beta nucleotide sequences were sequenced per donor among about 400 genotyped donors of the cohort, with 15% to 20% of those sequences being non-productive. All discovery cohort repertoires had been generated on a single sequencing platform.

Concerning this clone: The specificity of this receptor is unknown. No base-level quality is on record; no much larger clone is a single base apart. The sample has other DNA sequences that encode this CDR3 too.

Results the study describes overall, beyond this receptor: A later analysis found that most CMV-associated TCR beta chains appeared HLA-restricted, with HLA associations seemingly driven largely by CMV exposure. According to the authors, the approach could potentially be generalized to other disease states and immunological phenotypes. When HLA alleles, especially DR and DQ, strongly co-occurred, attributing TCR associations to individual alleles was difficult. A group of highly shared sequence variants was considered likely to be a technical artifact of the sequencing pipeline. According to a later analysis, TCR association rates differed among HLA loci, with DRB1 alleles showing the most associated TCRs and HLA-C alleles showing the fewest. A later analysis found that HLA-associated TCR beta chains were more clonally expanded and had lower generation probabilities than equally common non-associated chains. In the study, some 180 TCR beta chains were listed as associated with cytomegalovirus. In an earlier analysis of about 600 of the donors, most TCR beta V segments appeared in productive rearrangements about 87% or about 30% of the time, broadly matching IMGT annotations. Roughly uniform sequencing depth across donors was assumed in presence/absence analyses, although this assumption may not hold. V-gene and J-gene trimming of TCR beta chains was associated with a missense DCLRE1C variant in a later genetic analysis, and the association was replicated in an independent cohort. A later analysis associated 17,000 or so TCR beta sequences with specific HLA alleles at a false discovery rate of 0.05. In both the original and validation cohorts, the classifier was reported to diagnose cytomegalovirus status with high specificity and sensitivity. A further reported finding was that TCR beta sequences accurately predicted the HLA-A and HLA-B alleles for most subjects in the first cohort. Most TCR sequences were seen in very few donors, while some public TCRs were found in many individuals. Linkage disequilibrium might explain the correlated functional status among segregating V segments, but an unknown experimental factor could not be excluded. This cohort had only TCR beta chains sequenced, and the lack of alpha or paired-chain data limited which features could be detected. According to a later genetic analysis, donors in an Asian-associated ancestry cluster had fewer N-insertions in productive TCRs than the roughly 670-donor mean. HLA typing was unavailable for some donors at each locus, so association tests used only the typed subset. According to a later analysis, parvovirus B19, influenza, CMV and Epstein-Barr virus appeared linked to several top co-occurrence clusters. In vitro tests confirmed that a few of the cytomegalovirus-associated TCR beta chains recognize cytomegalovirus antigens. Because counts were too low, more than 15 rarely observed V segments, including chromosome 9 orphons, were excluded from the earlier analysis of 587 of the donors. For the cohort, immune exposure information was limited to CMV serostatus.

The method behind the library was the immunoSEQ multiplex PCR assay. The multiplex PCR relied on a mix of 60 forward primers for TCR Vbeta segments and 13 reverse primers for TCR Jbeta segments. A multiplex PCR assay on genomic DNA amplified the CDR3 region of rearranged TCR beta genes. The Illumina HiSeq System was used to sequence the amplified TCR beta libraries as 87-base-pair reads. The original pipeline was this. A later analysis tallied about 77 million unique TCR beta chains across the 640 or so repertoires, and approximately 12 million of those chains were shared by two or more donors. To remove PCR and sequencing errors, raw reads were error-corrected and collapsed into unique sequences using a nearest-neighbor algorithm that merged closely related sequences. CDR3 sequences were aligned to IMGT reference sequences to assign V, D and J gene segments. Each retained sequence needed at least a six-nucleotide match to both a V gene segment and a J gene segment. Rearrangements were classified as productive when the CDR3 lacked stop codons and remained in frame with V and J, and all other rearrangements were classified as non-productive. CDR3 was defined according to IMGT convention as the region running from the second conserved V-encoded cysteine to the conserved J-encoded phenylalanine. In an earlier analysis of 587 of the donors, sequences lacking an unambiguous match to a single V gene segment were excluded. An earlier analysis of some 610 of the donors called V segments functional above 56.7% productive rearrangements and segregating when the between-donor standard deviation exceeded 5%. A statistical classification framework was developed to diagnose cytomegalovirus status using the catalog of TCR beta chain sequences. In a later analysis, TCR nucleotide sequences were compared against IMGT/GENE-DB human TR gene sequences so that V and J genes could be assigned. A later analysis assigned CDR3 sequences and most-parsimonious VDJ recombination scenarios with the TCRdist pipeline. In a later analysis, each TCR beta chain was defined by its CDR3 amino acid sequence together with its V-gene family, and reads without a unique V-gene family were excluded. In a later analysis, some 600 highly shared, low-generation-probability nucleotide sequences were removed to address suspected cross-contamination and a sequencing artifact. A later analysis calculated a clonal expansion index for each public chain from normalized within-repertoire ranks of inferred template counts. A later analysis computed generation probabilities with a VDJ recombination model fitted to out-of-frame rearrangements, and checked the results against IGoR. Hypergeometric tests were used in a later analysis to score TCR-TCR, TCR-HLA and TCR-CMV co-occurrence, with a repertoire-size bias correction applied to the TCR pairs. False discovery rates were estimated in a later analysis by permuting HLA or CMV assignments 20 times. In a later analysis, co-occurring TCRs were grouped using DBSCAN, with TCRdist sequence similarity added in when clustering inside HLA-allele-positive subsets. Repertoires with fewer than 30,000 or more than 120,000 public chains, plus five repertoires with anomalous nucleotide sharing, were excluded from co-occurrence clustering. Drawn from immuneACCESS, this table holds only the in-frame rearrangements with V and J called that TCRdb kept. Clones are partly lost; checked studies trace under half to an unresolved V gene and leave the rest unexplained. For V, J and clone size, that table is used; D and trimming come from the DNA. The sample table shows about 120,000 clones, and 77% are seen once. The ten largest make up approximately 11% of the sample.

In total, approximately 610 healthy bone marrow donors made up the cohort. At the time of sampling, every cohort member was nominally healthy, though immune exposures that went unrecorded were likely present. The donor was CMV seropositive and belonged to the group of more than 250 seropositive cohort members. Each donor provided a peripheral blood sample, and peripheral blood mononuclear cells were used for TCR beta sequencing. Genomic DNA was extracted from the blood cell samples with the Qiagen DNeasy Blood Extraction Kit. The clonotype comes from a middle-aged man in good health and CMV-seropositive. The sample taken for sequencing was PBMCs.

Here is the DNA: TGTGCCAGCAGCAGGGACAGCTATGGCTACACCTTC. Translated, this is CASSRDSYGYTF. This chain is built from TRBV6-5 and TRBJ1-2, with 7 middle bases fitting TRBD1. Unmatched junction bases come to 2, with V trimmed by 6 bases and J by 4 bases. The germline V gene supplies CDR1 MNHEY and CDR2 SVGAGI. The CDR3 holds 12 amino acids from the cysteine to the phenylalanine. Kept here is only the CDR3 DNA, which spans 36 bases and is read in frame from base 1.